This T cell receptor beta chain stems from a study of OX40 agonist ivuxolimab in advanced cancers. Study-level information: Eligibility rules accepted prior anti-PD-1, anti-PD-L1 or anti-CTLA-4 therapy, and roughly 40% had some.

The data were produced by immunoSEQ multiplex PCR, yet TCRdb's version contains in-frame clones alone and is incomplete. The data contain around 47,000 clones, 80% of them singletons. Findings and caveats of the study: In CD8+ T cells, expanded clones were on average more numerous than in CD4+. Researchers did not establish what antigens the expanded peripheral T cells target. At doses 0.1 to 3.0 mg/kg, CD4+ and CD8+ clones expanded.

As for this clone: The antigen is undetermined.

The germline CDR1 and CDR2 sequences are ENHRY and SYGVKD. The CDR3 contains 16 residues. J gave up 9 bases and V 6 bases, and 8 bases lay outside the gene matches. This chain connects TRBV10-3 to TRBJ2-1; 16 bases agree with TRBD2. The receptor was isolated from an adult with an advanced solid tumor such as melanoma, head and neck, liver or kidney cancer. This specimen consisted of CD4+ or CD8+ T cells sorted from blood, obtained in a trial of the OX40 agonist ivuxolimab. The CDR3 spells CAIRGTSGRALGEQFF. The CDR3 coding sequence is TGTGCCATCAGGGGGACTAGCGGGAGGGCCCTCGGTGAGCAGTTCTTC.